The present T cell receptor beta chain was sequenced within a study of cytomegalovirus exposure and HLA in healthy donors. Looking at the study overall: The same platform as the roughly 630 first-cohort repertoires was used for the 100 to 150 validation repertoires, a later analysis reported. Study results and caveats: The study listed 164 cytomegalovirus-associated TCR beta chains.

Regarding this clone: Its target is not known.

The method was immunoSEQ multiplex PCR; TCRdb's version includes in-frame clones alone and lacks a portion of them. The sample lists over 250,000 clones, about 86% seen once, with roughly 0.99% in the top ten. This CDR3 has 15 residues. V lost 5 bases, J lost 9 bases, and 13 bases stayed unmatched. Germline lookup yields CDR1 SGHRS and CDR2 YFSETQ. The receptor's source is a woman under 30 in good health and CMV-seronegative. The rearrangement joins TRBV5-1 to TRBJ2-1; 8 bases are shared with TRBD2. Sequenced sample: PBMCs. CDR3 sequence: CASRFGLAFGPEQFF. The CDR3 DNA reads as TGCGCCAGCAGATTTGGACTAGCCTTCGGGCCTGAGCAGTTCTTC.